A selection of T cell receptor beta chains follows, all from one sample in a study of blood T cells in healthy people across ages. MiXCR was run by TCRdb on the 5' RACE reads, yielding one entry per CDR3 protein. The repertoire includes about 2 million distinct CDR3 sequences, around 48% of them detected once, and around 2.1% sits in the top ten. Sequencing was carried out using blood. All receptors derive from a middle-aged woman in good health. The CDR3 runs from the conserved cysteine through the conserved F or W. The order of the fields is D gene, V gene, clone size, J gene, CDR3 DNA, CDR3 protein. D genes are given only for firm matches. Size values are once, few and many counts, or a class for expanded clones, and some rows have none.

d_call: TRBD1
v_call: TRBV5-1
clone_size: NA
j_call: TRBJ2-7
cdr3_nt: TGCGCCAGCAGCCGGACAGGGGCCGCCTACGAGCAGTACTTC
cdr3_aa: CASSRTGAAYEQYF

d_call: NA
v_call: TRBV5-1
clone_size: NA
j_call: TRBJ2-1
cdr3_nt: TGCGCCAGCAGCGTGGACAATCGGGGAGGGCAGTTCTTC
cdr3_aa: CASSVDNRGGQFF

d_call: TRBD1
v_call: TRBV27
clone_size: NA
j_call: TRBJ1-2
cdr3_nt: TGTGCCAGCAGTCCCGACAGGGCCATGAATTATGGCTACACCTTC
cdr3_aa: CASSPDRAMNYGYTF

d_call: TRBD2
v_call: TRBV7-2
clone_size: NA
j_call: TRBJ2-7
cdr3_nt: TGTGCCAGCAGCAAAGCGGGGGGGAACCTCAATGAGCAGTACTTC
cdr3_aa: CASSKAGGNLNEQYF

d_call: TRBD2
v_call: TRBV28
clone_size: NA
j_call: TRBJ2-1
cdr3_nt: TGTGCCAGCAGTTTATTTAGCGGGGGCCGGGAGCAGTTCTTC
cdr3_aa: CASSLFSGGREQFF

d_call: NA
v_call: TRBV6-2/TRBV6-3
clone_size: NA
j_call: TRBJ1-2
cdr3_nt: TGTGCCAGCAGTAGGGGATCAAGCCATGGCTACACCTTC
cdr3_aa: CASSRGSSHGYTF

d_call: TRBD2
v_call: TRBV9
clone_size: NA
j_call: TRBJ2-3
cdr3_nt: TGTGCCAGCAGCGTAGGGTCTAGCGGTGGAGATACGCAGTATTTT
cdr3_aa: CASSVGSSGGDTQYF

d_call: NA
v_call: TRBV3-1
clone_size: NA
j_call: TRBJ1-6
cdr3_nt: TGTGCCAGCAGTACCCGACAGCCCTTAAATTCACCCCTCCACTTT
cdr3_aa: CASSTRQPLNSPLHF

d_call: NA
v_call: TRBV27
clone_size: few
j_call: TRBJ2-3
cdr3_nt: TGTGCCAGCAGTCCCGGACTAAATGCGCAGTATTTT
cdr3_aa: CASSPGLNAQYF

d_call: TRBD1
v_call: TRBV7-6
clone_size: NA
j_call: TRBJ2-3
cdr3_nt: TGTGCCAGCAGCTTAGGGCGTGTGGGGACAGGGCGTGGAGATACGCAGTATTTT
cdr3_aa: CASSLGRVGTGRGDTQYF

d_call: NA
v_call: TRBV28
clone_size: NA
j_call: TRBJ2-5
cdr3_nt: TGTGCCAGCAGCCGGAGAGACCCCTACAATGAGCAGTACTTC
cdr3_aa: CASSRRDPYNEQYF

d_call: NA
v_call: TRBV20-1
clone_size: NA
j_call: TRBJ2-5
cdr3_nt: TGCAGTGCTAGAATCCCAGGAGAGGGGACCCAGTACTTC
cdr3_aa: CSARIPGEGTQYF

d_call: NA
v_call: TRBV2
clone_size: NA
j_call: TRBJ1-6
cdr3_nt: TGTGCCAGCACCTCCACGGTTGAGGTATCACCCCTCCACTTT
cdr3_aa: CASTSTVEVSPLHF

d_call: NA
v_call: TRBV7-6
clone_size: NA
j_call: TRBJ1-4
cdr3_nt: TGTGCCAGCAGCCCCGCGGTGGGGAGTAATGAAAAACTGTTTTTT
cdr3_aa: CASSPAVGSNEKLFF

d_call: NA
v_call: TRBV7-8
clone_size: NA
j_call: TRBJ1-2
cdr3_nt: TGTGCCAGCAGCCGGGGGCCGCTGGATGGCTACACCTTC
cdr3_aa: CASSRGPLDGYTF

d_call: NA
v_call: TRBV6-5
clone_size: NA
j_call: TRBJ1-4
cdr3_nt: TGTGCCAGCAGTGCGGCGCTGCCGGGGGAAAAACTGTTTTTT
cdr3_aa: CASSAALPGEKLFF

d_call: TRBD1
v_call: TRBV6-2/TRBV6-3
clone_size: NA
j_call: TRBJ2-7
cdr3_nt: TGTGCCAGCAGTGACAACAGGGGGTACTACGAGCAGTACTTC
cdr3_aa: CASSDNRGYYEQYF